This T cell receptor (beta chain) derives from a study of blood T cell repertoires in COVID-19. Repertoires were generated with immunoSEQ multiplex PCR, while TCRdb's copy carries only in-frame clones and drops some. The sample has 350,000 to 450,000 clones; around nine tenths are singletons. The table lists this clone with a count of one. CDR3 length: 17 amino acids. The germline gives CDR1 KGHSH, CDR2 LQKENI. V shed 3 bases and J 4 bases; nucleotides not matched to a gene: 11. This receptor was taken from a human donor in a cohort sampled during active COVID-19. Sequencing was performed on peripheral blood. The rearrangement joins TRBV18 to TRBJ1-4; 7 bases match TRBD1. CDR3 amino acids: CASSPDRVQGRNEKLFF. In DNA form, the CDR3 reads TGTGCCAGCTCACCTGACAGGGTCCAGGGGCGTAATGAAAAACTGTTTTTT.